This is a list of T cell receptor beta chains from one sample in a study of CXCR3-negative and CXCR3-positive naive CD8 T cells. TCRdb re-called the 5' RACE reads and shows each CDR3 protein once, DNA omitted. The listing records 130,000 or so distinct CDR3 sequences. Sequences were obtained from naive CXCR3+ CD8+ T cells from blood. The origin of the receptors is a human donor in good health. Some clones in this sample may be carry-over from other donors' samples. The CDR3 runs from the conserved cysteine through the conserved F or W.

v_gene,j_gene,CDR3aa
TRBV29-1,TRBJ2-7,CSVEGGLGLGYEQYF
TRBV19,TRBJ2-1,CASSPVSSYNEQFF
TRBV10-2,TRBJ2-1,CASSEGLASNEQFF
TRBV11-3,TRBJ2-5,CASSPPLRGGRETQYF
TRBV7-6,TRBJ1-4,CASTLGTTNEKLFF
TRBV28,TRBJ2-1,CASSVGPKTDNEQFF
TRBV5-1,TRBJ2-7,CASSWDPAGYEQYF
TRBV28,TRBJ1-1,CASRYRGTNTEAFF
TRBV7-8,TRBJ1-5,CASSSISLQGARPDQPQHF
TRBV7-9,TRBJ2-7,CASSLVGDSYEQYF
TRBV5-4,TRBJ2-5,CASSLPLLAVEETQYF
TRBV11-3,TRBJ2-5,CASSFWTSGGSETQYF
TRBV5-1,TRBJ2-7,CASSLGGPIHEQYF
TRBV13,TRBJ1-3,CASSHSLAGAGNTIYF
TRBV28,TRBJ1-5,CASSLGVRSGQPQHF
TRBV28,TRBJ2-3,CASSSPAGSTDTQYF
TRBV5-6,TRBJ2-2,CASLDRGFEGTGELFF
TRBV11-2,TRBJ2-1,CASSAKPPFVSSYNEQFF
TRBV5-1,TRBJ2-7,CASSENHRDSTYEQYF
TRBV25-1,TRBJ1-5,CASVGQGGNQPQHF
TRBV4-3,TRBJ1-3,CASSQGQAGGGNTIYF
TRBV28,TRBJ2-7,CASSLRLAGNEQYF